The clone carrying this T cell receptor (beta chain) showed up just a few times. The sample is drawn from a study of T cells after yellow fever vaccination. Generation of TCR cDNA used 5'RACE template switching (which added a universal primer site and UMIs). MiXCR, applied by TCRdb to the 5' RACE reads, yields one record per CDR3 protein. The sample records around 310,000 distinct CDR3 sequences, 8.7% being singletons. The CDR3 loop spans 14 amino acids. The V and J ends lost 7 bases and 4 bases, in that order; junction bases with no gene match: 6. Germline lookup yields CDR1 SNHLY and CDR2 FYNNEI. The starting material was PBMCs, obtained on the day of the first yellow fever vaccination. The gene calls are TRBV2 and TRBJ2-5, with 10 bases identical to TRBD1. This clonotype was sampled from a young man who received the YFV17D yellow fever vaccine. The CDR3 DNA follows: TGTGCCAGCACTGGACAGGGGGTAGGAGAGACCCAGTACTTC. Its protein product is CASTGQGVGETQYF. The whole variable domain, remainder taken from reference TRBV2 and TRBJ2-5, is EPEVTQTPSHQVTQMGQEVILRCVPISNHLYFYWYRQILGQKVEFLVSFYNNEISEKSEIFDDQFSVERPDGSNFTLKIRSTKLEDSAMYFCASTGQGVGETQYFGPGTRLLVL.